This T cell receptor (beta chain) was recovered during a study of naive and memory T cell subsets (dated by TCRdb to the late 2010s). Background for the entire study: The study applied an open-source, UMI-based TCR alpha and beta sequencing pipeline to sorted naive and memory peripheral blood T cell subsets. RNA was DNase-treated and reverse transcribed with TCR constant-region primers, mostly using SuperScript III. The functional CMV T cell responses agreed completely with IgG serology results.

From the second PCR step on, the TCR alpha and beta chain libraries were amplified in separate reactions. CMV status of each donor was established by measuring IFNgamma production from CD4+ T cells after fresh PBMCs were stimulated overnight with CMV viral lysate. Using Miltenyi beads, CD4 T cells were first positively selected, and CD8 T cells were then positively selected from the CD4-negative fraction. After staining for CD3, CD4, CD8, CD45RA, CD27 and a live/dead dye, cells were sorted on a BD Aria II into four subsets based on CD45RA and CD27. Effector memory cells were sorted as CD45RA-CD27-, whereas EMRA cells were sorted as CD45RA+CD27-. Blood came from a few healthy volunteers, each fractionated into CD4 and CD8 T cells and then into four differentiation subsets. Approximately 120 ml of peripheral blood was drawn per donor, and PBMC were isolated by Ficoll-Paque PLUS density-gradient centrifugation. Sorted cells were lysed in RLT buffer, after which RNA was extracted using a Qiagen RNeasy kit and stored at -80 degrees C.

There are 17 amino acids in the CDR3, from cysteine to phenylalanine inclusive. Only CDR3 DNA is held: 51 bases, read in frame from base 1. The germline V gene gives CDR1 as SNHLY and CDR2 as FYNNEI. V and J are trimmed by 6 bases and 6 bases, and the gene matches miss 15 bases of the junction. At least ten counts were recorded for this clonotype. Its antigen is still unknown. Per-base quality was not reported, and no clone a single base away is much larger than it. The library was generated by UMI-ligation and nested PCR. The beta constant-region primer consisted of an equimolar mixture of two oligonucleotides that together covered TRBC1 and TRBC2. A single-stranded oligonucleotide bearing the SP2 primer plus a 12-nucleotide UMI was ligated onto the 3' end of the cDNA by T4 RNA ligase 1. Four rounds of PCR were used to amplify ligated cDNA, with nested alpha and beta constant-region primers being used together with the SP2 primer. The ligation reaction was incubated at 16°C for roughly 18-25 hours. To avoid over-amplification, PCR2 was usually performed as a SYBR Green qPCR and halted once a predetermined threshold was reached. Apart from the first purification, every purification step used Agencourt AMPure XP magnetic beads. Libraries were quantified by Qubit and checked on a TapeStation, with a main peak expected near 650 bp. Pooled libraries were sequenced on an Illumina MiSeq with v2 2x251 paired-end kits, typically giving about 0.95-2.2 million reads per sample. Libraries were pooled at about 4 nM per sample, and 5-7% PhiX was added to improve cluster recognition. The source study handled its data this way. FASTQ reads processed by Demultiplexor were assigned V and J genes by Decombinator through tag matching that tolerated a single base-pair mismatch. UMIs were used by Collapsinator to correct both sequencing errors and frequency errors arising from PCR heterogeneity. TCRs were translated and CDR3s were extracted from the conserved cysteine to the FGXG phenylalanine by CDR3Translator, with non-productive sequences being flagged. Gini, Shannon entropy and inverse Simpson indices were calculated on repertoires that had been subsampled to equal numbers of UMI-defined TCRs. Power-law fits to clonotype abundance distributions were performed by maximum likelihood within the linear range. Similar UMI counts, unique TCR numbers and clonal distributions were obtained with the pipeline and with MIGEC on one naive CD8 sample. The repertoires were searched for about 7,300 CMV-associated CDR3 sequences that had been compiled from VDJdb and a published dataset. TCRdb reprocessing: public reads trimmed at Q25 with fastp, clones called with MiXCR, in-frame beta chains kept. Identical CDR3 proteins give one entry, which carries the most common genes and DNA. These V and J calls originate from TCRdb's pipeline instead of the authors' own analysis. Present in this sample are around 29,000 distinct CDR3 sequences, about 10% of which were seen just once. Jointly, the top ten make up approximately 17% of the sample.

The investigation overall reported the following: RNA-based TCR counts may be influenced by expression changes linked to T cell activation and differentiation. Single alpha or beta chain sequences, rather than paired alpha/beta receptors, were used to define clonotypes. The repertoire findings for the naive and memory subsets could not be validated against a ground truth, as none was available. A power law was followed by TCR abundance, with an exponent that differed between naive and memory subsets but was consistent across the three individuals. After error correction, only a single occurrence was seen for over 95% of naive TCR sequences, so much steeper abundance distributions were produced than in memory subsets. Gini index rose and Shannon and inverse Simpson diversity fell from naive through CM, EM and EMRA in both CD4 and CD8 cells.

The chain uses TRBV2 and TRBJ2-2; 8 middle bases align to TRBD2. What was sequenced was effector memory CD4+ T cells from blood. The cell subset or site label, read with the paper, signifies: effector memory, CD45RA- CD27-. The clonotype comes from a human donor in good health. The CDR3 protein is CASRRSSGDLIAGELFF. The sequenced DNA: TGTGCCAGCAGAAGGAGTAGCGGGGACCTCATCGCCGGGGAGCTGTTTTTT.